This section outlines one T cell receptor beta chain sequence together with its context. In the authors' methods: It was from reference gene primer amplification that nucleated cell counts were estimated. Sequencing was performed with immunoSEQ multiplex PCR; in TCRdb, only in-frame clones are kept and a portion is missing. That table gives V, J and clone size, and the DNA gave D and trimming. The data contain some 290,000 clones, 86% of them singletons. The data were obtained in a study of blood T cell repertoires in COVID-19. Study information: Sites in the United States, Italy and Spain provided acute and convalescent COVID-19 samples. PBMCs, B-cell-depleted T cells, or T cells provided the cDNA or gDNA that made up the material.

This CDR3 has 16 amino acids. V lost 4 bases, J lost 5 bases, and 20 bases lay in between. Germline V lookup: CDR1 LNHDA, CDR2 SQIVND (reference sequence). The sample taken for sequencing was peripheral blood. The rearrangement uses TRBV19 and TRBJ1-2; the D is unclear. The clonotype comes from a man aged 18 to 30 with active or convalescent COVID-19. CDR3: CASSTTASGLRYGYTF. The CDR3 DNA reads TGTGCCAGTAGTACGACCGCGTCTGGCTTGAGGTATGGCTACACCTTC.